Only a few counts were recorded for the clone carrying this T cell receptor beta chain. What it binds is not known. This entry is derived from a study of T cells in Graves' hyperthyroidism and ophthalmopathy. V was pared by 3 bases and J by 3 bases, with 5 bases of the junction left unmatched. The CDR3 is made up of 15 amino acids. Germline lookup yields CDR1 SGHVS and CDR2 FQNEAQ. What was amplified from RNA transcripts were TCR beta CDR3 regions. Researchers ran a first-round RT-PCR on the TCR CDR3 using the HTBI primer set. Each CDR3 protein is one row after TCRdb ran MiXCR on the multiplex PCR reads. The data hold roughly 400,000 distinct CDR3 sequences, with roughly 13% observed a single time. General observations from the study: Most clonotypes expanded in thyroid above 0.001 were likewise present in blood.

The receptor was derived from a man aged 45-60 years with Graves' ophthalmopathy. Input material: blood. The genes are TRBV7-8 and TRBJ2-1; TRBD2 matches 7 bases. CDR3 region: CASSFELAVYNEQFF. In DNA form, the CDR3 reads TGTGCCAGCAGCTTCGAGCTAGCGGTCTACAATGAGCAGTTCTTC. The full variable domain, in which reference TRBV7-8 and TRBJ2-1 provide the parts outside the CDR3, is GAGVSQSPRYKVAKRGQDVALRCDPISGHVSLFWYQQALGQGPEFLTYFQNEAQLDKSGLPSDRFFAERPEGSVSTLKIQRTQQEDSAVYLCASSFELAVYNEQFFGPGTRLTVL.